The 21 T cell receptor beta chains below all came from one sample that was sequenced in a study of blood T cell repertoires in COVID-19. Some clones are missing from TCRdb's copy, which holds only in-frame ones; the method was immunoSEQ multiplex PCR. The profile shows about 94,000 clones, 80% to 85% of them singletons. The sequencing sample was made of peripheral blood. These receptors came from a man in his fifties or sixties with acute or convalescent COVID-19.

The CDR3 is CAISESEAPRETQYF. The CDR3 DNA is TGTGCCATCAGTGAGTCGGAGGCCCCGCGGGAGACCCAGTACTTC. This chain connects TRBV10-3 to TRBJ2-5, with D possibly matching TRBD2 (5 bases). V dropped 0 bases and J dropped 5 bases, with 13 bases sitting between them. This CDR3 comprises 15 residues. The germline V gene has CDR1 ENHRY and CDR2 SYGVKD.

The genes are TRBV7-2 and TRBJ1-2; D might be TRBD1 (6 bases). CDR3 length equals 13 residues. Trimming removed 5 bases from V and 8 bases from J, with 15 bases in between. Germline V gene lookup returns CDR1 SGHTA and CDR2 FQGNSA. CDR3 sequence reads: CASSEQGREGYTF. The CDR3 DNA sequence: TGTGCCAGCAGCGAACAGGGACGTGAAGGCTACACCTTC. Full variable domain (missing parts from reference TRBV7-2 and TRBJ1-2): GAGVSQSPSNKVTEKGKDVELRCDPISGHTALYWYRQSLGQGLEFLIYFQGNSAPDKSGLPSDRFSAERTGGSVSTLTIQRTQQEDSAVYLCASSEQGREGYTFGSGTRLTVV.

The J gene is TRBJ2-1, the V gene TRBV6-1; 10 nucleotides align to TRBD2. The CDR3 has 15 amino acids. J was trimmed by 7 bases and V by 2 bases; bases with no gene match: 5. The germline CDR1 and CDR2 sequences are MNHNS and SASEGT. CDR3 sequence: CASSEQASGGNEQFF. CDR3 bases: TGTGCCAGCAGTGAACAGGCTAGCGGGGGTAATGAGCAGTTCTTC.

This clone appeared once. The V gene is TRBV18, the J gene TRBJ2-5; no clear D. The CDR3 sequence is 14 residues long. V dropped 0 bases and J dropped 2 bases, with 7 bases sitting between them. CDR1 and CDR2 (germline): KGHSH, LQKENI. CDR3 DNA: TGTGCCAGCTCACCACCGATGCAGCAAGAGACCCAGTACTTC. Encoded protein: CASSPPMQQETQYF. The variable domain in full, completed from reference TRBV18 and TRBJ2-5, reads NAGVMQNPRHLVRRRGQEARLRCSPMKGHSHVYWYRQLPEEGLKFMVYLQKENIIDESGMPKERFSAEFPKEGPSILRIQQVVRGDSAAYFCASSPPMQQETQYFGPGTRLLVL.

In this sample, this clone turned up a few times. The CDR3 loop reads CASSQFRQVSGANVLTF. The CDR3 DNA reads as TGTGCCAGCAGCCAGTTCAGACAGGTCTCTGGGGCCAACGTCCTGACTTTC. This sequence joins TRBV3-1 (or the pseudogene TRBV3-2) and TRBJ2-6; D is possibly TRBD1 (6 bases). The V end was cut by 3 bases, the J end by 0 bases, with 12 bases between. The germline V gene has CDR1 LGHDT and CDR2 YNNKEL (reference sequence). The CDR3 has 17 residues.

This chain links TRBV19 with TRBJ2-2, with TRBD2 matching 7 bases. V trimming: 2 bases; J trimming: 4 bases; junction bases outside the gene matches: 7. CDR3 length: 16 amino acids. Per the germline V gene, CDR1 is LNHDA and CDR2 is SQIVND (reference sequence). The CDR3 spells CASSILGGRATGELFF. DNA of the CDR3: TGTGCCAGTAGTATATTGGGAGGGCGAGCCACCGGGGAGCTGTTTTTT.

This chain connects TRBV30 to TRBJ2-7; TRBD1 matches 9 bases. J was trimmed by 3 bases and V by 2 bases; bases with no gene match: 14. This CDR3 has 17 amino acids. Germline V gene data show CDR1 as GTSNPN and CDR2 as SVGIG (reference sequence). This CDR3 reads CAWSLKFWGQGGYEQYF. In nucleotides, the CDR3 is TGTGCCTGGAGTTTAAAGTTTTGGGGACAGGGAGGCTACGAGCAGTACTTC.

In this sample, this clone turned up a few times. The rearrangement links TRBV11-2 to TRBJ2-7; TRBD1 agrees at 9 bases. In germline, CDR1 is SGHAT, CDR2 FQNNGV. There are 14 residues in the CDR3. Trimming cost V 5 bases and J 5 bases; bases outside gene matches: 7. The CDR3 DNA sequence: TGTGCCAGCAGCCCCCGGGACAGGGACCACGAGCAGTACTTC. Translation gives CASSPRDRDHEQYF.

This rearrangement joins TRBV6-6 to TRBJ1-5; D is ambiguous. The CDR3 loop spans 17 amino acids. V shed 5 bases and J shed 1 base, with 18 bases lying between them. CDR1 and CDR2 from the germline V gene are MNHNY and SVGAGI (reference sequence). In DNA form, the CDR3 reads TGTGCCAGCAGTCCCTCGAGGAGATCTGGAAGCAATCAGCCCCAGCATTTT. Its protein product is CASSPSRRSGSNQPQHF.

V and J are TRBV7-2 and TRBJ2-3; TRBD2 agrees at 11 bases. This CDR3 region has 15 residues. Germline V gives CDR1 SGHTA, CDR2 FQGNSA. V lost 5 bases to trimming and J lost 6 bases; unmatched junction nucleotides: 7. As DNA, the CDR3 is TGTGCCAGCAGCACGTACTTAGCGGGGGGGGATACGCAGTATTTT. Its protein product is CASSTYLAGGDTQYF.

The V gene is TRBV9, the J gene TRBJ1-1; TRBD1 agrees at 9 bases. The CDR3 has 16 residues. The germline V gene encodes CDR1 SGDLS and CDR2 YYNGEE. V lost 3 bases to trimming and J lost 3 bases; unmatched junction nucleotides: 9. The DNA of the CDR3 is TGTGCCAGCAGCGGGGGAAGCCGGGACAGGGACACTGAAGCTTTCTTT. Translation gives CASSGGSRDRDTEAFF.

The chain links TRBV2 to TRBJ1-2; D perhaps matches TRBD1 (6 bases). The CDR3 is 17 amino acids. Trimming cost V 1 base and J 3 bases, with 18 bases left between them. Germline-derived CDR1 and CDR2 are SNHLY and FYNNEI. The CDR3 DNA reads TGTGCCAGCAGTGAAGGGAGGGGGGGGCTGAGGCACTATGGCTACACCTTC. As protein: CASSEGRGGLRHYGYTF.

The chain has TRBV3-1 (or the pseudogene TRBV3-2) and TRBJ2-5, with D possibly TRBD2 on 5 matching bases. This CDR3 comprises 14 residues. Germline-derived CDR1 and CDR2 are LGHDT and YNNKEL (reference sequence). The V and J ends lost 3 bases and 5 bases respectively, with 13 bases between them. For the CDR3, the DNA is TGTGCCAGCAGCCAGGCGGACTTGGCGGAGACCCAGTACTTC. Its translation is CASSQADLAETQYF.

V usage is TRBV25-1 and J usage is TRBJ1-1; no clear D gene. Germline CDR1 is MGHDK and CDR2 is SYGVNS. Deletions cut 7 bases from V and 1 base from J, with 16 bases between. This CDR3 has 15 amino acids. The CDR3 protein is CASTEWEGGNTEAFF. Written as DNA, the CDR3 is TGTGCCAGCACGGAATGGGAGGGAGGGAACACTGAAGCTTTCTTT.

Here the CDR3 DNA reads TGTGCCAGCAGTTATCAGGGGCTCTATGGCTACACCTTC. This sequence encodes CASSYQGLYGYTF. J is TRBJ1-2 and V is TRBV6-5, with a tentative D call TRBD1 (6 bases). The germline CDR1 and CDR2 sequences are MNHEY and SVGAGI. This CDR3 is 13 amino acids long. With 3 bases removed from V and 4 bases from J, the gap between germline ends came to 9 bases.

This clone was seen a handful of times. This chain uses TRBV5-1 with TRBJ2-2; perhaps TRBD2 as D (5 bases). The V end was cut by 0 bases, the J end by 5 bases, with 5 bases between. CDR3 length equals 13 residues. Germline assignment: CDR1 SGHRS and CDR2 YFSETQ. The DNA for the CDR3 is TGCGCCAGCAGCTTGGCGGGGACCGGGGAGCTGTTTTTT. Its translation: CASSLAGTGELFF.

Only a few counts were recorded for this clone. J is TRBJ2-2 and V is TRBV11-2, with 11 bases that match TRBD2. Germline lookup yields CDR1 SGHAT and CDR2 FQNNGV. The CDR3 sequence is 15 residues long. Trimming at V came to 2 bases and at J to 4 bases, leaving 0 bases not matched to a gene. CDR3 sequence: CASSLLAGGTGELFF. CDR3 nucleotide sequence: TGTGCCAGCAGCTTACTAGCGGGGGGCACCGGGGAGCTGTTTTTT.

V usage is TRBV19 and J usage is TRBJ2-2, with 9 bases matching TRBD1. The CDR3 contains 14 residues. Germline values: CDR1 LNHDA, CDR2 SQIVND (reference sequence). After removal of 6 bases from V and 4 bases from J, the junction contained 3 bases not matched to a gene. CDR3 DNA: TGTGCCAGTAGAAGGGACAGGGTCACCGGGGAGCTGTTTTTT. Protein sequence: CASRRDRVTGELFF.

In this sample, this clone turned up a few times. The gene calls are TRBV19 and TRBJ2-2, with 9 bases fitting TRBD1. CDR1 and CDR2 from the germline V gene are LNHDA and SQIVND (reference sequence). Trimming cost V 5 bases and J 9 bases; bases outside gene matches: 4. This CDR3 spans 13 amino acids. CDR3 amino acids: CASSFGTGRELFF. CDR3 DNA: TGTGCCAGTAGTTTCGGGACAGGGAGGGAGCTGTTTTTT.

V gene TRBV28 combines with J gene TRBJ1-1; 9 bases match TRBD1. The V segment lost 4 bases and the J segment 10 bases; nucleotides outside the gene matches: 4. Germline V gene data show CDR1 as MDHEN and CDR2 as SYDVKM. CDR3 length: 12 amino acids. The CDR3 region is CASSSQGALAFF. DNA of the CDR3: TGTGCCAGCAGTTCACAGGGGGCTCTAGCTTTCTTT.

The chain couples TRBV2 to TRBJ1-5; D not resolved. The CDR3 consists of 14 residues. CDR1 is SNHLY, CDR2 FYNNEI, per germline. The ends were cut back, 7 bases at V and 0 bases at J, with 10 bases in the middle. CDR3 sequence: CASNVRYSNQPQHF. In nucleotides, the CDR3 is TGTGCCAGCAACGTGCGGTATAGCAATCAGCCCCAGCATTTT.